These T cell receptor beta chains were read from a single sample in a study of T cells expressing NK-cell markers. TCRdb re-called the 5' RACE reads; every CDR3 protein appears as one record, without DNA. In all, the sample yields roughly 380,000 distinct CDR3 sequences. The sample consisted of blood T cells: a sorted CD56 or NKG2C T cell subset, CD4+ or CD8+ T cells, or bulk PBMC T cells (not recorded which). The receptors come from a man aged 18 to 70 in good health. The CDR3 runs from the conserved cysteine through the conserved F or W.

CDR3aa,j_gene,v_gene
CASSLAPNGRVQGYNEQFF,TRBJ2-1,TRBV5-1
CASSLVGATGVGTDTQYF,TRBJ2-3,TRBV5-5
CANTTRDRKICTGELFF,TRBJ2-2,TRBV12-3/TRBV12-4
CSARDGARWSYNEQFF,TRBJ2-1,TRBV20-1
CASSPQQEEKLFF,TRBJ1-4,TRBV18
CSARDTSGGLGYNEQFF,TRBJ2-1,TRBV20-1
CASSLALTSGGLNEQFF,TRBJ2-1,TRBV7-9
CASRQDIREKLFF,TRBJ1-4,TRBV28
CASSFTRVEQFF,TRBJ2-1,TRBV9
CSATGGPYEQYF,TRBJ2-7,TRBV20-1
CASSGTGDRVYEQYF,TRBJ2-7,TRBV4-2
CSARYNMNTEAFF,TRBJ1-1,TRBV20-1
CASSNSGTAPTAQYF,TRBJ2-7,TRBV21-1
CATSRVPGVAKNIQYF,TRBJ2-4,TRBV15
CASRTLSRGRAEAFF,TRBJ1-1,TRBV2
CATSIRGTLGEQYF,TRBJ2-7,TRBV15
CASSPTSVGLYTQYF,TRBJ2-3,TRBV12-3/TRBV12-4
CATQRGWNTGELFF,TRBJ2-2,TRBV6-1
CASSLIKGSGAEAFF,TRBJ1-1,TRBV7-6
CASRQSGTGVPYEQYF,TRBJ2-7,TRBV6-1
CSAEGGGARTQYF,TRBJ2-3,TRBV20-1
CASSKNGIHEQYF,TRBJ2-7,TRBV19
CASSFVGVYVTQYF,TRBJ2-5,TRBV7-9
CASSRLRFSGANVLTF,TRBJ2-6,TRBV7-9
CASSATGTSGGSTYNEQFF,TRBJ2-1,TRBV6-1
CASSPVGVRDEKLFF,TRBJ1-4,TRBV7-9
CASSTGGGTETQYF,TRBJ2-5,TRBV7-7
CASSYSNQPRTSYEQYF,TRBJ2-7,TRBV6-2/TRBV6-3
CASSKGVRETQYF,TRBJ2-5,TRBV5-1
CASSFGRNGNQPQHF,TRBJ1-5,TRBV7-2
CASSQHTSGTSYEQYF,TRBJ2-7,TRBV4-2
CASSNRQGENIQYF,TRBJ2-4,TRBV21-1
CATTRTSGSKQYF,TRBJ2-7,TRBV15
CASWTTANTGELFF,TRBJ2-2,TRBV27
CASAPENYNEQFF,TRBJ2-1,TRBV18
CATKGQHQETQYF,TRBJ2-5,TRBV10-3
CASSSGTGGQETQYF,TRBJ2-5,TRBV5-1
CASSYRTSGGRGNEQFF,TRBJ2-1,TRBV7-2
CASSLRLAGNTDTQYF,TRBJ2-3,TRBV12-3/TRBV12-4
CSAITTIEYTQYF,TRBJ2-3,TRBV20-1
CASSGPGKADTQYF,TRBJ2-3,TRBV2
CSARAEGSEAFF,TRBJ1-1,TRBV20-1
CASSWGLAGGLNTGELFF,TRBJ2-2,TRBV7-8
CASSQEVTRGDTGELFF,TRBJ2-2,TRBV4-1
CASSLDRDQSPLHF,TRBJ1-6,TRBV7-2
CASSSQTGELNTEAFF,TRBJ1-1,TRBV7-9
CATSRSGATAGEEQFF,TRBJ2-1,TRBV15
CSATRGGADREQYF,TRBJ2-7,TRBV20-1